The 23 T cell receptor beta chains below all came from one sample that was sequenced in a study of blood T cell repertoires in COVID-19. Sequenced by immunoSEQ multiplex PCR; TCRdb stores in-frame clones only, minus some. Of some 300,000 clones listed, more than 80% were seen once; the top ten hold 5.5% to 8%. The sample comprised peripheral blood. These receptors all come from a woman in her forties or fifties with COVID-19, enrolled during active disease.

The chain carries TRBV5-1 and TRBJ2-4, with 11 bases that match TRBD2. CDR1 is SGHRS and CDR2 is YFSETQ in the germline V gene. The junction had 9 bases not matched to a gene; V was cut back by 0 bases and J by 7 bases. This CDR3 is 17 amino acids long. The CDR3 DNA reads as TGCGCCAGCAGCTTGGGGGTAGCGGGAGGGCCTGGGAACATTCAGTACTTC. Translated: CASSLGVAGGPGNIQYF. Looking up the rest from reference TRBV5-1 and TRBJ2-4 gives the full variable domain: KAGVTQTPRYLIKTRGQQVTLSCSPISGHRSVSWYQQTPGQGLQFLFEYFSETQRNKGNFPGRFSGRQFSNSRSEMNVSTLELGDSALYLCASSLGVAGGPGNIQYFGAGTRLSVL.

The V call is TRBV27, the J call TRBJ2-1; 7 bases map to TRBD1. This CDR3 spans 14 amino acids. The germline CDR1 and CDR2 sequences are MNHEY and SMNVEV (reference sequence). With 3 bases clipped from V and 3 bases from J, the junction kept 2 bases outside the gene matches. The CDR3 sequence: CASSFTGDYNEQFF. CDR3 DNA: TGTGCCAGCAGTTTCACAGGGGACTACAATGAGCAGTTCTTC.

This rearrangement joins TRBV11-2 to TRBJ2-7; no definite D call. Between the trimmed V and J ends, which lost 5 bases and 5 bases, there was a span of 19 bases. Germline CDR1 SGHAT, CDR2 FQNNGV. CDR3 length: 15 amino acids. In DNA, the CDR3 is TGTGCCAGCAGCACCGAACTCTTACCATCCCACGAGCAGTACTTC. Translation: CASSTELLPSHEQYF.

CDR3 nucleotides: TGTGCCAGCCAACAGGAAGCTGGGGCCAACGTCCTGACTTTC. Translating gives CASQQEAGANVLTF. The rearrangement links TRBV6-5 to TRBJ2-6; maybe TRBD1 (5 bases). This CDR3 has 14 residues. The V end lost 8 bases, the J end lost 2 bases, and 10 bases lay between the germline ends. Per the germline V gene, CDR1 is MNHEY and CDR2 is SVGAGI.

This chain's CDR3 is CATSWGLAGEGEQFF. The CDR3 region has the DNA TGTGCCACCAGCTGGGGACTAGCGGGAGAGGGTGAGCAGTTCTTC. The J gene is TRBJ2-1, the V gene TRBV15; 14 nucleotides align to TRBD2. The germline V gene encodes CDR1 LNHNV and CDR2 YYDKDF (reference sequence). Trimming removed 5 bases from V and 9 bases from J; junction bases left unmatched: 6. CDR3 length: 15 amino acids.

The V and J genes are TRBV11-3 and TRBJ1-1; perhaps TRBD1 as D (5 bases). V was clipped by 6 bases and J by 0 bases, with 11 bases between them. The CDR3 has 14 residues. The germline gives CDR1 SGHNT, CDR2 YENEEA. This chain's CDR3 is CASSFGGLNTEAFF. DNA of the CDR3: TGTGCCAGCAGTTTCGGGGGTTTGAACACTGAAGCTTTCTTT.

This clone was detected only once. This chain links TRBV28 with TRBJ2-7; 9 positions agree with TRBD1. This CDR3 region has 16 residues. The germline CDR1 and CDR2 sequences are MDHEN and SYDVKM. The J segment lost 4 bases and the V segment lost 5 bases, leaving 12 bases of the junction unmatched. In nucleotides, the CDR3 is TGTGCCAGCAGTCTGCACCCGGGACAGGGTAGGTACGAGCAGTACTTC. The encoded protein is CASSLHPGQGRYEQYF.

This clone was seen once. V and J are TRBV6-5 and TRBJ2-3; D is perhaps TRBD2 (6 bases). Looked up from germline, CDR1 is MNHEY and CDR2 is SVGAGI. The V gene lost 5 bases and the J gene lost 6 bases, with 12 bases spanning the gap. The CDR3 totals 13 residues. The CDR3 loop reads CASSPPGRDTQYF. Written as DNA, the CDR3 is TGTGCCAGCAGTCCGCCAGGGAGGGATACGCAGTATTTT.

The chain carries TRBV19 and TRBJ1-1; D is unresolved. There are 15 residues in the CDR3. V was pared by 5 bases and J by 4 bases, with 17 bases between. Looked up from germline, CDR1 is LNHDA and CDR2 is SQIVND (reference sequence). This CDR3 reads CASSPRRFRLTEAFF. Here the CDR3 DNA reads TGTGCCAGTAGTCCCCGTCGGTTTCGCCTCACTGAAGCTTTCTTT.

This rearrangement joins TRBV6-5 to TRBJ1-2; TRBD1 matches 8 bases. Germline assignment: CDR1 MNHEY and CDR2 SVGAGI. The CDR3 runs 16 residues. Trimming took 3 bases from V and 0 from J; bases not matched to a gene: 6. Here the CDR3 reads CASSYSGGTSNYGYTF. CDR3 nucleotides: TGTGCCAGCAGTTATTCAGGGGGCACCTCTAACTATGGCTACACCTTC.

V and J are TRBV29-1 and TRBJ2-5, with a weak D call TRBD2 (5 bases). The CDR3 totals 13 residues. CDR1 and CDR2 from the germline V gene are SQVTM and ANQGSEA. The V end lost 1 base, the J end lost 8 bases, and 14 bases lay between the germline ends. The CDR3 DNA reads TGCAGCGTTGAAGGGGGAGTTCTCGGCACCCAGTACTTC. Protein: CSVEGGVLGTQYF. Using reference TRBV29-1 and TRBJ2-5 for the parts outside the CDR3, the full variable domain is SAVISQKPSRDICQRGTSLTIQCQVDSQVTMMFWYRQQPGQSLTLIATANQGSEATYESGFVIDKFPISRPNLTFSTLTVSNMSPEDSSIYLCSVEGGVLGTQYFGPGTRLLVL.

The V call is TRBV11-2, the J call TRBJ2-7; tentative D call: TRBD2 (5 bases). Trimming removed 3 bases at V and 3 bases at J, with 9 bases between. Germline loops: CDR1 SGHAT, CDR2 FQNNGV. The CDR3 sequence is 13 residues long. The CDR3 loop is CASSFSRGYEQYF. Written as DNA, the CDR3 is TGTGCCAGCAGCTTCTCCCGGGGCTACGAGCAGTACTTC.

This rearrangement joins TRBV28 to TRBJ2-5; TRBD1 matches at 7 bases. The germline V gene encodes CDR1 MDHEN and CDR2 SYDVKM. The CDR3 contains 15 residues. The trim removed 5 bases at V and 4 bases at J, leaving 10 bases unmatched. DNA for the CDR3: TGTGCCAGCAGTCATACGGGACAGCAGGCAGAGACCCAGTACTTC. Encoded protein: CASSHTGQQAETQYF.

The chain uses TRBV19 and TRBJ2-1; 12 bases fit TRBD2. This CDR3 region has 18 residues. Germline lookup yields CDR1 LNHDA and CDR2 SQIVND (reference sequence). V dropped 4 bases and J dropped 0; count of bases not matched to a gene: 7. For the CDR3, the DNA is TGTGCCAGTAGTACCAGACTAGCGGGAGAGAGCTCCTACAATGAGCAGTTCTTC. Protein sequence: CASSTRLAGESSYNEQFF.

J is TRBJ1-1 and V is TRBV30; D not resolved. The CDR3 contains 12 residues. Germline assignment: CDR1 GTSNPN and CDR2 SVGIG (reference sequence). Between the trimmed V and J ends, which lost 0 bases and 7 bases, there was a span of 9 bases. CDR3 protein: CAWSVRNIEAFF. The CDR3 nucleotides are TGTGCCTGGAGTGTGAGGAATATTGAAGCTTTCTTT.

The chain joins TRBV5-1 to TRBJ2-1; 8 nucleotides align to TRBD2. Germline-derived CDR1 and CDR2 are SGHRS and YFSETQ. The CDR3 extends over 15 amino acids. V gave up 3 bases and J gave up 10 bases; unmatched junction bases: 12. Here the CDR3 reads CASSSRTGLVFEQFF. The CDR3 coding sequence is TGCGCCAGCAGCTCGAGGACGGGACTAGTGTTCGAGCAGTTCTTC.

V usage is TRBV19 and J usage is TRBJ2-5; 8 nucleotides match TRBD1. The CDR3 totals 20 residues. The junction had 24 bases not matched to a gene; V was cut back by 4 bases and J by 5 bases. CDR1 and CDR2 (germline): LNHDA, SQIVND (reference sequence). The CDR3 protein is CASSKTGTGRGLSTRETQYF. The CDR3, as DNA: TGTGCCAGTAGTAAAACTGGTACCGGCAGGGGGCTTTCAACACGGGAGACCCAGTACTTC.

The rearrangement joins TRBV15 to TRBJ1-5; TRBD1 matches at 11 bases. The CDR3 consists of 15 residues. CDR1 LNHNV and CDR2 YYDKDF come from the germline V gene (reference sequence). V dropped 5 bases and J dropped 3; count of bases not matched to a gene: 3. The CDR3 region has the DNA TGTGCCACCAGCGGACAGGGGGCCCCCAATCAGCCCCAGCATTTT. Amino acids: CATSGQGAPNQPQHF. The variable domain in full, with the rest retrieved from reference TRBV15 and TRBJ1-5, is DAMVIQNPRYQVTQFGKPVTLSCSQTLNHNVMYWYQQKSSQAPKLLFHYYDKDFNNEADTPDNFQSRRPNTSFCFLDIRSPGLGDTAMYLCATSGQGAPNQPQHFGDGTRLSIL.

The chain employs TRBV6-5 and TRBJ2-4; D is possibly TRBD2 (6 bases). V was pared by 6 bases and J by 0 bases, with 12 bases between. Germline CDR1 reads MNHEY; CDR2 reads SVGAGI. This CDR3 contains 15 residues. The CDR3 region has the DNA TGTGCCAGCAGAAGGGACTTCCTAGCCAAAAACATTCAGTACTTC. Amino acid sequence: CASRRDFLAKNIQYF.

This clone was seen a single time. The J gene is TRBJ2-1, the V gene TRBV14; TRBD2 matches 8 bases. Unmatched junction bases numbered 14, after V lost 4 bases and J lost 0 bases. CDR3 length: 19 amino acids. In germline, CDR1 is SGHDN, CDR2 FVKESK. The CDR3 loop reads CASSRGEVTSARSYNEQFF. The CDR3 DNA reads as TGTGCCAGCAGCCGAGGGGAGGTGACTAGCGCCCGCTCCTACAATGAGCAGTTCTTC.

V usage is TRBV3-1 (or the pseudogene TRBV3-2) and J usage is TRBJ1-2; no definite D call. This CDR3 is 13 amino acids long. The V gene's germline CDR1 is LGHDT and CDR2 YNNKEL (reference sequence). Trimming took off 3 bases at V and 5 bases at J, with 10 bases between the two ends. As DNA, the CDR3 is TGTGCCAGCAGCCACCCGGGAGAATATGGCTACACCTTC. This codes for CASSHPGEYGYTF.

The chain combines TRBV27 with TRBJ2-7; TRBD2 matches 7 bases. The germline V gene encodes CDR1 MNHEY and CDR2 SMNVEV (reference sequence). The CDR3 consists of 14 residues. J gave up 2 bases and V 3 bases, and 4 bases lay outside the gene matches. The CDR3 bases are TGTGCCAGCAGTTTCGGAGCGGGGACCTACGAGCAGTACTTC. This codes for CASSFGAGTYEQYF.

The rearrangement uses TRBV2 and TRBJ1-2, with 7 bases fitting TRBD1. V gave up 0 bases and J gave up 3 bases; unmatched junction bases: 16. The CDR3 is 19 amino acids. Germline CDR1 is SNHLY and CDR2 is FYNNEI. CDR3 sequence reads: CASSEARKVPGTAYYGYTF. Here the CDR3 DNA reads TGTGCCAGCAGTGAAGCAAGGAAGGTTCCCGGGACAGCATACTATGGCTACACCTTC.